This is a list of T cell receptor beta chains from one sample in a study of blood T cell repertoires in COVID-19. Method: immunoSEQ multiplex PCR; TCRdb's copy keeps in-frame clones and lacks some. The sample has around 80,000 clones; less than 90% are singletons. Source material: peripheral blood. These receptor sequences come from a human donor in a cohort sampled during active COVID-19. Each CDR3 is given with its conserved first and last residue. D genes are given only for firm matches. Not every row has a clone size; where given, it reads once, few, many or a size class.

V gene: TRBV3-1/TRBV3-2; J gene: TRBJ1-6; D gene: NA; clone size: NA; CDR3 protein: CASSQPESNSPLHF; CDR3 DNA: TGTGCCAGCAGCCAACCGGAGAGTAATTCACCCCTCCACTTT
V gene: TRBV30; J gene: TRBJ1-5; D gene: TRBD1; clone size: few; CDR3 protein: CASAGGEGNQPQHF; CDR3 DNA: TGTGCCTCAGCAGGGGGCGAGGGCAATCAGCCCCAGCATTTT
V gene: TRBV5-1; J gene: TRBJ1-2; D gene: NA; clone size: NA; CDR3 protein: CASSLAGNYGYTF; CDR3 DNA: TGCGCCAGCAGCTTGGCGGGGAACTATGGCTACACCTTC
V gene: TRBV19; J gene: TRBJ2-1; D gene: TRBD2; clone size: NA; CDR3 protein: CASARSAGLAGGLVNEQFF; CDR3 DNA: TGTGCCAGCGCGAGGTCAGCGGGACTAGCGGGGGGGCTGGTCAATGAGCAGTTCTTC
V gene: TRBV29-1; J gene: TRBJ1-4; D gene: TRBD1; clone size: once; CDR3 protein: CSVGGQGLNEKLFF; CDR3 DNA: TGCAGCGTTGGGGGACAGGGGCTGAATGAAAAACTGTTTTTT
V gene: TRBV9; J gene: TRBJ2-7; D gene: TRBD1; clone size: NA; CDR3 protein: CASSVGGGLDEQYF; CDR3 DNA: TGTGCCAGCAGCGTAGGAGGGGGCCTGGACGAGCAGTACTTC
V gene: TRBV6-1; J gene: TRBJ1-1; D gene: NA; clone size: NA; CDR3 protein: CASSERGGGAGPSAAFF; CDR3 DNA: TGTGCCAGCAGTGAACGGGGCGGGGGTGCGGGGCCCTCTGCGGCTTTCTTT
V gene: TRBV3-1/TRBV3-2; J gene: TRBJ2-2; D gene: NA; clone size: NA; CDR3 protein: CASSQVRTGELFF; CDR3 DNA: TGTGCCAGCAGCCAAGTCCGGACCGGGGAGCTGTTTTTT
V gene: TRBV9; J gene: TRBJ1-5; D gene: TRBD1; clone size: NA; CDR3 protein: CASSVAGTGNQPQHF; CDR3 DNA: TGTGCCAGCAGCGTAGCGGGGACAGGGAATCAGCCCCAGCATTTT
V gene: TRBV2; J gene: TRBJ2-5; D gene: TRBD2; clone size: once; CDR3 protein: CASSSSGGKTQYF; CDR3 DNA: TGTGCCAGCAGTTCGAGCGGGGGGAAGACCCAGTACTTC
V gene: TRBV6-6; J gene: TRBJ1-3; D gene: NA; clone size: NA; CDR3 protein: CASSYGPSGNTIYF; CDR3 DNA: TGTGCCAGCAGTTACGGGCCCTCTGGAAACACCATATATTTT
V gene: TRBV10-3; J gene: TRBJ2-1; D gene: TRBD2; clone size: NA; CDR3 protein: CATWTSGNEQFF; CDR3 DNA: TGTGCCACCTGGACTAGCGGTAATGAGCAGTTCTTC
V gene: TRBV2; J gene: TRBJ2-7; D gene: TRBD2; clone size: NA; CDR3 protein: CASARTSGYEQYF; CDR3 DNA: TGTGCCAGCGCTCGGACTAGCGGGTACGAGCAGTACTTC
V gene: TRBV30; J gene: TRBJ1-4; D gene: NA; clone size: NA; CDR3 protein: CAWSVGGIEKLFF; CDR3 DNA: TGTGCCTGGAGTGTAGGCGGGATTGAAAAACTGTTTTTT
V gene: TRBV28; J gene: TRBJ1-2; D gene: NA; clone size: once; CDR3 protein: CASIQGMQVYGYTF; CDR3 DNA: TGTGCCAGCATCCAGGGGATGCAGGTATATGGCTACACCTTC
V gene: TRBV4-1; J gene: TRBJ1-1; D gene: NA; clone size: NA; CDR3 protein: CASSQGRSLNTEAFF; CDR3 DNA: TGCGCCAGCAGCCAAGGACGGAGCCTGAACACTGAAGCTTTCTTT
V gene: TRBV5-6; J gene: TRBJ2-1; D gene: NA; clone size: NA; CDR3 protein: CASSPGQRGPFLDEQFF; CDR3 DNA: TGTGCCAGCAGCCCAGGACAGCGGGGCCCCTTTTTGGATGAGCAGTTCTTC
V gene: TRBV5-1; J gene: TRBJ2-2; D gene: TRBD2; clone size: NA; CDR3 protein: CASRRDGGSGSRKTGELFF; CDR3 DNA: TGCGCCAGCAGAAGGGACGGGGGTAGCGGGAGTCGAAAGACCGGGGAGCTGTTTTTT
V gene: TRBV9; J gene: TRBJ2-5; D gene: NA; clone size: NA; CDR3 protein: CASSVEGRGKETQYF; CDR3 DNA: TGTGCCAGCAGCGTAGAGGGTAGGGGAAAAGAGACCCAGTACTTC
V gene: TRBV10-3; J gene: TRBJ1-1; D gene: TRBD1; clone size: NA; CDR3 protein: CATAETGEMNTEAFF; CDR3 DNA: TGTGCCACCGCCGAGACAGGGGAAATGAACACTGAAGCTTTCTTT
V gene: TRBV27; J gene: TRBJ2-1; D gene: TRBD1; clone size: NA; CDR3 protein: CASTRTGVHNEQFF; CDR3 DNA: TGTGCCAGCACAAGGACAGGGGTCCACAATGAGCAGTTCTTC
V gene: TRBV9; J gene: TRBJ2-5; D gene: NA; clone size: NA; CDR3 protein: CASSVDEGWDTGTQYF; CDR3 DNA: TGTGCCAGCAGCGTAGATGAGGGGTGGGACACCGGGACCCAGTACTTC
V gene: TRBV7-3; J gene: TRBJ2-7; D gene: TRBD2; clone size: NA; CDR3 protein: CASSQGPRTSGDYEQYF; CDR3 DNA: TGTGCCAGCAGCCAAGGGCCACGGACTAGCGGAGACTACGAGCAGTACTTC
V gene: TRBV9; J gene: TRBJ2-2; D gene: TRBD2; clone size: NA; CDR3 protein: CASSVEGGREFYGELFF; CDR3 DNA: TGTGCCAGCAGCGTAGAAGGTGGGCGGGAGTTTTACGGGGAGCTGTTTTTT
V gene: TRBV24-1; J gene: TRBJ1-2; D gene: TRBD1; clone size: NA; CDR3 protein: CATSDQKGQGDNYGYTF; CDR3 DNA: TGTGCCACCAGTGACCAGAAAGGACAGGGGGACAACTATGGCTACACCTTC
V gene: TRBV5-1; J gene: TRBJ2-5; D gene: TRBD2; clone size: NA; CDR3 protein: CASSLARTSGQETQYF; CDR3 DNA: TGCGCCAGCAGCTTGGCCCGGACTAGCGGCCAAGAGACCCAGTACTTC
V gene: TRBV20-1; J gene: TRBJ2-3; D gene: TRBD2; clone size: NA; CDR3 protein: CSASSVKRGGADTQYF; CDR3 DNA: TGCAGTGCTAGTTCTGTTAAGCGGGGGGGCGCAGATACGCAGTATTTT
V gene: TRBV11-3; J gene: TRBJ2-7; D gene: NA; clone size: NA; CDR3 protein: CASSLDGAGGYEQYF; CDR3 DNA: TGTGCCAGCAGCTTAGACGGAGCTGGAGGCTACGAGCAGTACTTC
V gene: TRBV6-5; J gene: TRBJ1-1; D gene: NA; clone size: few; CDR3 protein: CASSYGGYTEAFF; CDR3 DNA: TGTGCCAGTAGTTACGGCGGATACACTGAAGCTTTCTTT
V gene: TRBV7-9; J gene: TRBJ1-6; D gene: NA; clone size: NA; CDR3 protein: CASSPPGQTSISYNSPLHF; CDR3 DNA: TGTGCCAGCAGCCCACCCGGACAAACCTCGATATCCTATAATTCACCCCTCCACTTT
V gene: TRBV30; J gene: TRBJ1-3; D gene: NA; clone size: NA; CDR3 protein: CAWNRDSGNTIYF; CDR3 DNA: TGTGCCTGGAACCGGGACTCTGGAAACACCATATATTTT
V gene: TRBV15; J gene: TRBJ2-7; D gene: TRBD1; clone size: NA; CDR3 protein: CATSRDVGTGKYEQYF; CDR3 DNA: TGTGCCACCAGCAGAGATGTCGGGACAGGGAAGTACGAGCAGTACTTC
V gene: TRBV5-1; J gene: TRBJ2-5; D gene: TRBD1; clone size: NA; CDR3 protein: CASSLGDRGSQETQYF; CDR3 DNA: TGCGCCAGCAGCTTGGGGGACAGGGGATCCCAAGAGACCCAGTACTTC
V gene: TRBV6-5; J gene: TRBJ1-2; D gene: NA; clone size: NA; CDR3 protein: CASTTGNYGYTF; CDR3 DNA: TGTGCCAGCACCACAGGGAACTATGGCTACACCTTC
V gene: TRBV18; J gene: TRBJ1-5; D gene: TRBD1; clone size: NA; CDR3 protein: CASSPEMGQANIGNQPQHF; CDR3 DNA: TGTGCCAGCTCACCAGAGATGGGACAGGCTAACATCGGGAATCAGCCCCAGCATTTT
V gene: TRBV2; J gene: TRBJ2-2; D gene: NA; clone size: NA; CDR3 protein: CASSVNPGGTGELFF; CDR3 DNA: TGTGCCAGCAGTGTTAATCCCGGGGGTACCGGGGAGCTGTTTTTT
V gene: TRBV7-8; J gene: TRBJ2-7; D gene: TRBD1; clone size: NA; CDR3 protein: CASSPGQFQNYEQYF; CDR3 DNA: TGTGCCAGCAGCCCGGGACAGTTCCAAAACTACGAGCAGTACTTC
V gene: TRBV10-3; J gene: TRBJ1-2; D gene: NA; clone size: NA; CDR3 protein: CAIFRTPDYGYTF; CDR3 DNA: TGTGCCATTTTCCGGACTCCGGACTATGGCTACACCTTC
V gene: TRBV7-2; J gene: TRBJ2-2; D gene: TRBD2; clone size: NA; CDR3 protein: CASRPRTSGRNTGELFF; CDR3 DNA: TGTGCCAGCAGACCTCGGACTAGCGGGAGGAACACCGGGGAGCTGTTTTTT
V gene: TRBV19; J gene: TRBJ1-5; D gene: TRBD1; clone size: NA; CDR3 protein: CASSIALTGIAGNQPQHF; CDR3 DNA: TGTGCCAGTAGTATTGCTCTGACAGGGATAGCGGGCAATCAGCCCCAGCATTTT
V gene: TRBV5-1; J gene: TRBJ2-7; D gene: NA; clone size: NA; CDR3 protein: CASSLFGREVGEQYF; CDR3 DNA: TGCGCCAGCAGCTTGTTTGGGAGAGAGGTCGGGGAGCAGTACTTC
V gene: TRBV28; J gene: TRBJ1-5; D gene: TRBD1; clone size: NA; CDR3 protein: CASITGQGNNQPQHF; CDR3 DNA: TGTGCCAGCATCACGGGACAGGGAAACAATCAGCCCCAGCATTTT
V gene: TRBV5-1; J gene: TRBJ2-1; D gene: TRBD2; clone size: NA; CDR3 protein: CASSFLAGSSYNEQFF; CDR3 DNA: TGCGCCAGCAGCTTTTTAGCGGGGAGCTCCTACAATGAGCAGTTCTTC
V gene: TRBV2; J gene: TRBJ1-1; D gene: TRBD1; clone size: NA; CDR3 protein: CASSPRTGLEAFF; CDR3 DNA: TGTGCCAGCAGTCCTCGGACAGGGCTTGAAGCTTTCTTT
V gene: TRBV7-6; J gene: TRBJ2-3; D gene: NA; clone size: NA; CDR3 protein: CASKGGVAGTDTQYF; CDR3 DNA: TGTGCCAGCAAAGGAGGGGTTGCGGGCACAGATACGCAGTATTTT
V gene: TRBV28; J gene: TRBJ2-7; D gene: TRBD1; clone size: NA; CDR3 protein: CASSFDRVFWEQYF; CDR3 DNA: TGTGCCAGCAGTTTCGACAGGGTCTTCTGGGAGCAGTACTTC
V gene: TRBV10-3; J gene: TRBJ2-2; D gene: NA; clone size: NA; CDR3 protein: CAIRQPNTGELFF; CDR3 DNA: TGTGCCATCAGACAACCGAACACCGGGGAGCTGTTTTTT
V gene: TRBV7-8; J gene: TRBJ1-5; D gene: NA; clone size: NA; CDR3 protein: CASSFRRDSNQPQHF; CDR3 DNA: TGTGCCAGCAGCTTCCGCAGGGATAGCAATCAGCCCCAGCATTTT
V gene: TRBV5-3; J gene: TRBJ2-5; D gene: TRBD1; clone size: NA; CDR3 protein: CARSSIGRGPEETQYF; CDR3 DNA: TGTGCCAGAAGTTCTATCGGTAGGGGGCCGGAAGAGACCCAGTACTTC
V gene: TRBV3-1/TRBV3-2; J gene: TRBJ2-6; D gene: NA; clone size: NA; CDR3 protein: CASSLNLAGHSGANVLTF; CDR3 DNA: TGTGCCAGCAGCCTGAATCTGGCTGGCCACTCTGGGGCCAACGTCCTGACTTTC